This passage covers 19 T cell receptor beta chains from one sample sequenced in a study of neurological immune-mediated disorders. TCRdb used MiXCR to reprocess the 5' RACE reads, holding one entry per CDR3 protein. The sample has some 48,000 distinct CDR3 sequences, around 10% seen once; the top ten hold less than 25%. The sequenced sample was PBMCs. The source of these receptors is a woman aged 40 to 50 with HTLV-1-associated myelopathy (HAM/TSP).

This clonotype was counted at least ten times. V gene TRBV5-1 combines with J gene TRBJ2-7, with D unclear. CDR1 and CDR2 from the germline V gene are SGHRS and YFSETQ. Trimming stripped 0 bases from V and 4 bases from J, with 14 bases between. CDR3 length: 15 amino acids. CDR3 sequence (DNA): TGCGCCAGCAGCTTGGATGGGGTCAACCCGTACGAGCAGTACTTC. This translates into CASSLDGVNPYEQYF.

Many counts were recorded for this clonotype. The chain couples TRBV12-3 or TRBV12-4 to TRBJ2-5; maybe TRBD1 (6 bases). This CDR3 has 14 residues. Trimming left V 5 bases short and J 1 base short, with 11 bases between. CDR3 sequence (DNA): TGTGCCAGCAGTCAACACAGGGCCCAAGAGACCCAGTACTTC. Encoded protein: CASSQHRAQETQYF.

This clonotype was detected ten times or more. This sequence joins TRBV10-3 and TRBJ1-6; 12 bases are shared with TRBD1. Germline assignment: CDR1 ENHRY and CDR2 SYGVKD. The ends lost 0 bases at V and 6 bases at J; junction bases unmatched: 3. This CDR3 spans 17 amino acids. The CDR3 nucleotides read TGTGCCATCAGTGAGTCGCCGGGACAGGGGGCTAATTCACCCCTCCACTTT. Its protein product is CAISESPGQGANSPLHF.

This clonotype was counted between two and nine times. The chain combines TRBV21-1 with TRBJ1-2; the table's D gene call, TRBD1, was not cross checked with the DNA. TRBV21-1 is a known pseudogene. The CDR3 totals 13 residues. The CDR3 region has the DNA TGTGCCAGCAGCAAGTCAGGGCGTTATGGCTACACCTTC. Protein: CASSKSGRYGYTF.

This clonotype was recorded at least ten times. The chain has TRBV4-1 and TRBJ2-7; TRBD2 aligns across 8 bases. Germline-derived CDR1 and CDR2 are MGHRA and YSYEKL. This CDR3 spans 16 amino acids. Trimming removed 1 base from V and 7 bases from J; junction bases left unmatched: 12. The CDR3 DNA follows: TGCGCCAGCAGCCAAGGCGGGGGGACCCGGGCGTGGGAGCAGTACTTC. As protein: CASSQGGGTRAWEQYF.

This clonotype has a count of ten or more. The CDR3 here is CASSTNNSPLHF. DNA for the CDR3: TGTGCCAGCAGTACAAATAATTCACCCCTCCACTTT. V is TRBV5-5 and J is TRBJ1-6; no definite D call. V was trimmed by 5 bases and J by 5 bases, leaving 5 bases between them. This CDR3 spans 12 amino acids. The germline gives CDR1 SGHKS, CDR2 YYEKEE (reference sequence).

This clonotype was seen repeatedly, ten times or more. This sequence joins TRBV20-1 and TRBJ2-1; no clear D gene. Trimming shortened V by 2 bases and J by 2 bases, and 7 bases separated the two germline ends. The CDR3 spans 13 residues. Germline CDR1 is DFQATT and CDR2 is SNEGSKA (reference sequence). This CDR3 is CSARPPPYNEQFF. The CDR3 bases are TGCAGTGCTAGACCCCCCCCCTACAATGAGCAGTTCTTC.

This clonotype was seen many times. CDR3 coding DNA: TGTGCCAGCAGCCAACCCCCGGGGCCTGAGCAGTTCTTC. Amino acid sequence: CASSQPPGPEQFF. The chain has TRBV4-2 and TRBJ2-1; D might be TRBD1 or TRBD2, each matching 5 bases. Germline V lookup: CDR1 LGHNA, CDR2 YNFKEQ. The CDR3 runs 13 residues. V lost 2 bases and J 9 bases, leaving 11 bases between the germline ends.

This clonotype appeared many times. The chain joins TRBV20-1 to TRBJ2-2; no firm D call. V lost 0 bases and J lost 4, with 9 bases in between. The germline CDR1 and CDR2 sequences are DFQATT and SNEGSKA (reference sequence). The CDR3 is 14 amino acids. CDR3 protein: CSARDFGTTGELFF. The CDR3 nucleotides read TGCAGTGCTAGAGATTTCGGCACCACCGGGGAGCTGTTTTTT.

This clonotype was found many times. The chain links TRBV4-3 to TRBJ2-3; D remains ambiguous. The CDR3 is 12 amino acids. In germline, CDR1 is LGHNA, CDR2 YSLEER. V was cut by 3 bases and J by 5 bases, with 6 bases left in between. The CDR3 bases are TGCGCCAGCAGCCAGGGTGGAGATACGCAGTATTTT. Its protein is CASSQGGDTQYF.

This clonotype was observed many times. J is TRBJ1-1 and V is TRBV3-1; D is ambiguous. The CDR3 has 14 residues. V was trimmed by 4 bases and J by 3 bases, leaving 12 bases between them. CDR1 is LGHDT and CDR2 is YNNKEL in the germline V gene (reference sequence). CDR3 residues: CASSPRTGDTEAFF. CDR3 bases: TGTGCCAGCAGCCCCCGGACCGGGGACACTGAAGCTTTCTTT.

This clonotype appeared many times. The CDR3 region is CASSWAGHPPSGANVLTF. In DNA, the CDR3 is TGTGCCAGCAGCTGGGCGGGACACCCTCCTTCTGGGGCCAACGTCCTGACTTTC. The chain links TRBV5-6 to TRBJ2-6, with D perhaps being TRBD1 or TRBD2 (6 bases each). This CDR3 comprises 18 residues. Between the trimmed V and J ends, which lost 3 bases and 1 base, there was a span of 17 bases. CDR1 and CDR2 (germline): SGHDT, YYEEEE.

Turning to this clonotype: The junction and the germline gene differ at one end; a read error may be behind it. This chain uses TRBV7-2 with TRBJ2-1; 7 bases agree with TRBD1. Looked up from germline, CDR1 is SGHTA and CDR2 is FQGNSA. The CDR3 has 13 residues. As DNA, the CDR3 is TGTGCCAGCAGCTTAGTGCCCCAGGGGGAGCAGATCTTC. As protein: CASSLVPQGEQIF.

This clonotype was counted many times. The chain joins TRBV2 to TRBJ1-1; D is unclear. Germline CDR1 reads SNHLY; CDR2 reads FYNNEI. This CDR3 comprises 13 residues. The V end was cut by 8 bases, the J end by 6 bases, with 16 bases between. The CDR3 nucleotides read TGTGCCAGCGAAACTCGTCGACACCCTGAAGCTTTCTTT. Its translation: CASETRRHPEAFF.

In this sample, this clonotype turned up many times. The J gene is TRBJ1-3, the V gene TRBV14; possibly TRBD1 for D (6 bases). CDR3 length: 15 amino acids. Germline CDR1 SGHDN, CDR2 FVKESK. The ends were cut back, 4 bases at V and 3 bases at J, with 13 bases in the middle. For the CDR3, the DNA is TGTGCCAGCAGCCGCGGGACACGAAATGGAAACACCATATATTTT. Translating it yields CASSRGTRNGNTIYF. Supplemented by reference TRBV14 and TRBJ1-3, the full variable domain reads EAGVTQFPSHSVIEKGQTVTLRCDPISGHDNLYWYRRVMGKEIKFLLHFVKESKQDESGMPNNRFLAERTGGTYSTLKVQPAELEDSGVYFCASSRGTRNGNTIYFGEGSWLTVV.

This clonotype was seen repeatedly, ten times or more. The chain uses TRBV21-1 and TRBJ1-2; the DNA was not compared with TRBD1, the D call given in the table. TRBV21-1 is flagged as a pseudogene. There are 14 residues in the CDR3. CDR3 nucleotides: TGTGCCAGCAGCTCGGACAGGGGGCTTTGTGGCTACACCTTC. This codes for CASSSDRGLCGYTF.

This clonotype was seen many times. The V and J genes are TRBV5-6 and TRBJ2-2, with D hard to call. This CDR3 region has 12 residues. V shed 3 bases and J shed 6 bases, with 6 bases lying between them. CDR1 is SGHDT, CDR2 YYEEEE, per germline. CDR3 loop: CASSSLAGELFF. CDR3 bases: TGTGCCAGCAGCTCCTTGGCCGGGGAGCTGTTTTTT.

At least ten counts were recorded for this clonotype. The gene calls are TRBV4-1 and TRBJ2-1; 7 bases match TRBD2. Germline V lookup: CDR1 MGHRA, CDR2 YSYEKL. CDR3 length equals 19 residues. V trimming: 0 bases; J trimming: 7 bases; junction bases outside the gene matches: 18. The CDR3: CASSQDGANGGRIANEQFF. As DNA, the CDR3 is TGCGCCAGCAGCCAAGATGGGGCGAACGGGGGGAGGATCGCGAATGAGCAGTTCTTC.

This clonotype was observed at least ten times. The V gene is TRBV12-3 or TRBV12-4, the J gene TRBJ2-3, with 9 bases fitting TRBD2. This CDR3 contains 16 residues. Trimming at V came to 3 bases and at J to 5 bases, leaving 9 bases not matched to a gene. The CDR3 is CASSFLAGGLGDTQYF. The CDR3 nucleotides read TGTGCCAGCAGTTTTCTCGCGGGGGGGCTTGGAGATACGCAGTATTTT.